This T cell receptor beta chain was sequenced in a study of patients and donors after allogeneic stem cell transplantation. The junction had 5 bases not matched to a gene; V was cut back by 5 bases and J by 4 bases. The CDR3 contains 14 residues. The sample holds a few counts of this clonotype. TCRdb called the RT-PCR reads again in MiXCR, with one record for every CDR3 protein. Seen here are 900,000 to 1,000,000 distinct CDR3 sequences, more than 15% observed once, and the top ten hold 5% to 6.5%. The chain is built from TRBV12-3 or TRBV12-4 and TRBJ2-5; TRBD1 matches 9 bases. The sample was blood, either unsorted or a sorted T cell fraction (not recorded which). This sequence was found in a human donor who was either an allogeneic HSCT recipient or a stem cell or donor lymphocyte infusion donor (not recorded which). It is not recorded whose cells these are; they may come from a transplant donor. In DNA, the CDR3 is TGTGCCAGCAGTAGGGACAGGGCAACAGAGACCCAGTACTTC. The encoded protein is CASSRDRATETQYF.